What follows are 18 T cell receptor beta chains derived from one specimen sequenced in a study of blood T cell repertoires in COVID-19 (TCRdb year 2020). Library construction relied on the immunoSEQ multiplex PCR assay. The immuneACCESS repertoire file appears here via TCRdb, limited to in-frame rearrangements. These files lack a portion of the clones; in checked studies, under half of the deficit traces to unresolved V genes, and the cause of the others is not known. Across this sample there are roughly 100,000 clones, with about 90% seen only once. The ten largest clonotypes hold 3.5% to 4% of the sample. Sequenced input: peripheral blood. These receptors were obtained from a woman aged 55-70 years with acute or convalescent COVID-19.

V is TRBV12-5 and J is TRBJ1-1, with TRBD1 identical over 8 bases. With 3 bases clipped from V and 0 bases from J, the junction kept 6 bases outside the gene matches. CDR3 length: 16 residues. Looked up from germline, CDR1 is LGHNT and CDR2 is FRNRAP. The CDR3, as DNA: TGTGCTAGTGGTTTAAGGGCAGGGGGCTTGAACACTGAAGCTTTCTTT. Amino acid sequence: CASGLRAGGLNTEAFF.

The chain is built from TRBV10-3 and TRBJ2-3; 11 bases match TRBD1. The CDR3 consists of 16 residues. V lost 8 bases to trimming and J lost 4 bases; unmatched junction nucleotides: 11. Germline CDR1 reads ENHRY; CDR2 reads SYGVKD. The CDR3 here is CAIGGQGVIWADTQYF. The CDR3 DNA reads TGTGCCATCGGGGGACAGGGGGTCATCTGGGCAGATACGCAGTATTTT.

The chain is built from TRBV11-2 and TRBJ2-7, with 10 bases fitting TRBD2. This CDR3 comprises 14 residues. Looked up from germline, CDR1 is SGHAT and CDR2 is FQNNGV. V lost 0 bases, J lost 13 bases, and 9 bases stayed unmatched. The CDR3 DNA follows: TGTGCCAGCAGCTTAGATTGGTCTAGCGGGAGTGTATACGTC. Its protein is CASSLDWSSGSVYV.

The chain couples TRBV10-1 to TRBJ1-1, with D maybe TRBD1 (5 bases). This CDR3 spans 15 amino acids. The V and J ends lost 5 bases and 0 bases respectively, with 13 bases between them. CDR1 and CDR2 (germline): WNHNN, SYGVQD (reference sequence). The CDR3 loop is CASSPRTFMNTEAFF. DNA for the CDR3: TGCGCCAGCAGTCCTCGGACATTCATGAACACTGAAGCTTTCTTT.

V gene TRBV5-1 combines with J gene TRBJ2-5, with 11 nucleotides matching TRBD2. Germline values: CDR1 SGHRS, CDR2 YFSETQ. V shed 0 bases, J shed 3 bases, and the junction held 4 bases outside the gene matches. The CDR3 is made up of 16 amino acids. CDR3 in amino acids: CASSLGLAGLEETQYF. CDR3 bases: TGCGCCAGCAGCTTGGGACTAGCGGGACTGGAAGAGACCCAGTACTTC. The variable domain in full, with the rest retrieved from reference TRBV5-1 and TRBJ2-5, is KAGVTQTPRYLIKTRGQQVTLSCSPISGHRSVSWYQQTPGQGLQFLFEYFSETQRNKGNFPGRFSGRQFSNSRSEMNVSTLELGDSALYLCASSLGLAGLEETQYFGPGTRLLVL.

The chain is built from TRBV7-3 and TRBJ2-1; tentatively, D is TRBD2 (6 bases). CDR3 size: 14 residues. The V gene's germline CDR1 is SGHTA and CDR2 FQGTGA. Trimming took off 4 bases at V and 5 bases at J, with 12 bases between the two ends. The CDR3 protein is CASSSGTLNNEQFF. CDR3 bases: TGTGCCAGCAGCTCCGGGACTCTTAACAATGAGCAGTTCTTC.

This chain connects TRBV5-1 to TRBJ2-5; 10 bases align to TRBD2. The CDR3 runs to 14 residues. Germline V CDR1 and CDR2: SGHRS, YFSETQ. V shed 3 bases, J shed 5 bases, and the junction held 4 bases outside the gene matches. Here the CDR3 reads CASSSSGSDETQYF. CDR3 coding DNA: TGCGCCAGCAGCTCTAGCGGGAGCGACGAGACCCAGTACTTC.

This rearrangement joins TRBV5-1 to TRBJ2-6, with 8 bases lining up with TRBD2. The CDR3 contains 16 residues. V was clipped by 1 base and J by 0 bases; unmatched bases: 0. CDR1 SGHRS and CDR2 YFSETQ come from the germline V gene. This CDR3 reads CASSLTSGSGANVLTF. The CDR3 nucleotides are TGCGCCAGCAGCTTGACTAGCGGCTCTGGGGCCAACGTCCTGACTTTC. Variable domain in full (rest from reference TRBV5-1 and TRBJ2-6): KAGVTQTPRYLIKTRGQQVTLSCSPISGHRSVSWYQQTPGQGLQFLFEYFSETQRNKGNFPGRFSGRQFSNSRSEMNVSTLELGDSALYLCASSLTSGSGANVLTFGAGSRLTVL.

This rearrangement joins TRBV14 to TRBJ2-7, with D possibly TRBD1 on 5 matching bases. With 4 bases removed from V and 3 bases from J, the gap between germline ends came to 10 bases. CDR1 SGHDN and CDR2 FVKESK come from the germline V gene. CDR3 length equals 13 residues. CDR3 DNA: TGTGCCAGCAGCCTAATTGACAGCTACGAGCAGTACGTC. The encoded protein is CASSLIDSYEQYV.

This sequence joins TRBV7-2 and TRBJ2-3, with D perhaps TRBD2 (6 bases). The CDR3 totals 13 residues. Germline lookup yields CDR1 SGHTA and CDR2 FQGNSA. V was trimmed by 3 bases and J by 5 bases, leaving 9 bases between them. This CDR3 is CASSFVGGDTQYF. Written as DNA, the CDR3 is TGTGCCAGCAGCTTTGTCGGGGGAGATACGCAGTATTTT. Based on the CDR3 plus reference TRBV7-2 and TRBJ2-3, the full variable domain is GAGVSQSPSNKVTEKGKDVELRCDPISGHTALYWYRQSLGQGLEFLIYFQGNSAPDKSGLPSDRFSAERTGGSVSTLTIQRTQQEDSAVYLCASSFVGGDTQYFGPGTRLTVL.

The V and J genes are TRBV18 and TRBJ2-1; D may be TRBD1 (6 bases). Germline-derived CDR1 and CDR2 are KGHSH and LQKENI. The V end lost 3 bases, the J end lost 6 bases, and 12 bases lay between the germline ends. This CDR3 has 14 residues. The DNA for the CDR3 is TGTGCCAGCTCACCTGACAGGCGGCTCAATGAGCAGTTCTTC. Translated, it gives CASSPDRRLNEQFF.

This chain connects TRBV5-1 to TRBJ2-1; 11 positions match TRBD2. CDR3 length equals 15 residues. Germline lookup yields CDR1 SGHRS and CDR2 YFSETQ. V dropped 4 bases and J dropped 8; count of bases not matched to a gene: 8. CDR3 loop: CASSGMTSGTDEQFF. The DNA for the CDR3 is TGCGCCAGCAGCGGGATGACTAGCGGGACCGATGAGCAGTTCTTC.

The CDR3 loop reads CATSDTGGPEPQHF. The DNA of the CDR3 is TGTGCCACCAGTGACACAGGGGGCCCGGAGCCCCAGCATTTT. J is TRBJ1-5 and V is TRBV24-1; 9 bases fit TRBD1. The length of the CDR3 is 14 residues. Germline V gene data show CDR1 as KGHDR and CDR2 as SFDVKD. With V trimmed by 4 bases and J by 8 bases, 5 bases remained unmatched.

Worth noting for this clone: A junction boundary mismatches the germline segment, possibly from a read error. The chain employs TRBV2 and TRBJ1-1; D is ambiguous. This CDR3 has 11 residues. Germline lookup yields CDR1 SNHLY and CDR2 FYNNEI. The CDR3 region is CTSSPGAEAFF. The CDR3 nucleotides are TGTACCAGCAGCCCCGGAGCTGAAGCTTTCTTT.

The genes are TRBV21-1 and TRBJ2-7; the table's D call of TRBD2 was not tested on the DNA. TRBV21-1 is designated a pseudogene. The CDR3 is 14 amino acids. The CDR3 DNA sequence: TGTGCCAGCAGCAAATTGGGGGGGGCCCACGAGCAGTACTTC. Its protein is CASSKLGGAHEQYF.

This chain links TRBV28 with TRBJ2-5; 11 bases line up with TRBD2. The CDR3 spans 16 residues. Germline loops: CDR1 MDHEN, CDR2 SYDVKM. J lost 1 base, V lost 3 bases, and 4 bases had no gene match. The CDR3 DNA follows: TGTGCCAGCAGTTTCCCGGGACTAGCGGCCCAAGAGACCCAGTACTTC. Its protein product is CASSFPGLAAQETQYF.

V gene TRBV30 combines with J gene TRBJ2-1, with 8 bases aligning to TRBD2. V trimming: 5 bases; J trimming: 10 bases; junction bases outside the gene matches: 16. Germline V lookup: CDR1 GTSNPN, CDR2 SVGIG (reference sequence). This CDR3 contains 15 residues. The CDR3 DNA is TGTGCCTGGGCCAAACTAGCGGTTCCGTCTGGGGAGCAGTTCTTC. It specifies CAWAKLAVPSGEQFF.

The gene calls are TRBV15 and TRBJ2-3; unclear D gene. The CDR3 is made up of 13 amino acids. The ends were cut back, 3 bases at V and 0 bases at J, with 4 bases in the middle. CDR1 is LNHNV and CDR2 is YYDKDF in the germline V gene (reference sequence). The CDR3 DNA reads as TGTGCCACCAGCAGGGAGAGCACAGATACGCAGTATTTT. This gives the protein CATSRESTDTQYF. Complete variable domain (other parts from reference TRBV15 and TRBJ2-3): DAMVIQNPRYQVTQFGKPVTLSCSQTLNHNVMYWYQQKSSQAPKLLFHYYDKDFNNEADTPDNFQSRRPNTSFCFLDIRSPGLGDTAMYLCATSRESTDTQYFGPGTRLTVL.